These 30 T cell receptor beta chains originate from one sample sequenced in a study of CD8+ T cells in alopecia areata. After isolation, RNA underwent reverse transcription to generate cDNA as the sequencing template. Generated by immunoSEQ multiplex PCR, the TCRdb table keeps only in-frame clones and is missing some. The sample shows around 250,000 clones, around 67% of them seen only once. The sequences come from CD4+ T cells sorted from blood, collected at week 0. The receptors shown here come from a human donor with alopecia areata.

A single count supports this clone. The rearrangement links TRBV14 to TRBJ1-6, with D possibly matching TRBD1 (5 bases). Deletions cut 1 base from V and 10 bases from J, with 14 bases between. This CDR3 is 15 amino acids long. Germline CDR1 and CDR2: SGHDN and FVKESK. CDR3 coding DNA: TGTGCCAGCAGCCAAGCCCAAGTCCCAGGGTCACCCCTCCACTTT. This translates into CASSQAQVPGSPLHF.

V and J are TRBV27 and TRBJ2-2, with D unresolved. The germline V gene encodes CDR1 MNHEY and CDR2 SMNVEV (reference sequence). This CDR3 comprises 13 residues. Deletions cut 6 bases from V and 4 bases from J, with 9 bases between. The CDR3 reads CASRISGTGELFF. CDR3 bases: TGTGCCAGCAGAATAAGTGGCACCGGGGAGCTGTTTTTT.

The chain couples TRBV18 to TRBJ2-5; possibly TRBD1 for D (6 bases). V was trimmed by 0 bases and J by 3 bases, leaving 11 bases between them. The CDR3 has 15 amino acids. Germline lookup yields CDR1 KGHSH and CDR2 LQKENI. The CDR3 is CASSPPGQIKETQYF. DNA for the CDR3: TGTGCCAGCTCACCACCCGGACAGATAAAAGAGACCCAGTACTTC.

This clone was recorded a few times. V gene TRBV30 combines with J gene TRBJ2-5, with D perhaps matching TRBD2 (5 bases). The CDR3 extends over 11 amino acids. V lost 0 bases and J lost 9, with 8 bases in between. The germline V gene has CDR1 GTSNPN and CDR2 SVGIG (reference sequence). The CDR3 loop reads CAWSVFGAQYF. CDR3 sequence (DNA): TGTGCCTGGAGTGTTTTCGGGGCCCAGTACTTC.

The V and J genes are TRBV25-1 and TRBJ2-5; unclear D gene. Germline V lookup: CDR1 MGHDK, CDR2 SYGVNS. CDR3 size: 13 residues. Trimming removed 4 bases at V and 0 bases at J, with 6 bases between. The CDR3 sequence: CASSVSYQETQYF. CDR3 DNA sequence: TGTGCCAGCAGTGTTTCTTACCAAGAGACCCAGTACTTC.

This clone was found many times. V gene TRBV11-2 combines with J gene TRBJ2-5; D remains ambiguous. Trimming stripped 0 bases from V and 7 bases from J, with 6 bases between. Germline CDR1 SGHAT, CDR2 FQNNGV. The CDR3 contains 12 residues. CDR3 nucleotides: TGTGCCAGCAGCTTAGATCTGGGGACCCAGTACTTC. It translates to CASSLDLGTQYF.

This chain links TRBV5-1 with TRBJ2-5; D uncertain. Germline V gene sequence: CDR1 SGHRS, CDR2 YFSETQ. The CDR3 consists of 15 residues. V lost 4 bases to trimming and J lost 5 bases, with 18 bases between them. The CDR3 spells CASSPTSGPKETQYF. The CDR3 DNA sequence: TGCGCCAGCAGCCCCACATCCGGCCCCAAGGAGACCCAGTACTTC.

This clone was detected only a few times. V is TRBV6-6 and J is TRBJ2-7; TRBD1 aligns across 8 bases. There are 15 residues in the CDR3. CDR1 is MNHNY and CDR2 is SVGAGI in the germline V gene (reference sequence). J gave up 4 bases and V 0 bases, and 5 bases lay outside the gene matches. In DNA form, the CDR3 reads TGTGCCAGCAGTTACTCGTGGCAGGGGGCTTACGAGCAGTACTTC. It specifies CASSYSWQGAYEQYF.

The chain employs TRBV4-2 and TRBJ2-4; D gene uncertain. The V gene lost 5 bases and the J gene lost 0 bases, with 8 bases spanning the gap. The germline CDR1 and CDR2 sequences are LGHNA and YNFKEQ. This CDR3 contains 14 residues. The CDR3 is CASSATLAKNIQYF. In DNA, the CDR3 is TGTGCCAGCAGCGCTACATTAGCCAAAAACATTCAGTACTTC.

As to this clone: One end of the junction does not line up with germline, which may come from a read error. The chain uses TRBV7-9 and TRBJ2-7; D uncertain. Germline assignment: CDR1 SEHNR and CDR2 FQNEAQ (reference sequence). The CDR3 length is 12 residues. This CDR3 is CASTRVRVPLDF. CDR3 DNA: TGTGCCAGCACCCGTGTTCGGGTCCCCTTGGACTTC.

The V call is TRBV27, the J call TRBJ1-1, with D hard to call. Germline CDR1 MNHEY, CDR2 SMNVEV (reference sequence). CDR3 size: 13 residues. Trimming took 6 bases from V and 4 from J, leaving 12 bases between them. CDR3 amino acids: CASSLDWGTEAFF. The CDR3 DNA is TGTGCCAGCAGCTTAGATTGGGGCACTGAAGCTTTCTTT.

As regards this clone: Other DNA sequences from this sample encode an identical CDR3 as well. The genes are TRBV18 and TRBJ2-5; D not resolved. The CDR3 runs 12 residues. V lost 3 bases to trimming and J lost 2 bases, with 4 bases between them. The germline gives CDR1 KGHSH, CDR2 LQKENI. The CDR3 DNA follows: TGTGCCAGCTCACCCCCTCAAGAGACCCAGTACTTC. It encodes CASSPPQETQYF. Drawing the rest from reference TRBV18 and TRBJ2-5, the complete variable domain is NAGVMQNPRHLVRRRGQEARLRCSPMKGHSHVYWYRQLPEEGLKFMVYLQKENIIDESGMPKERFSAEFPKEGPSILRIQQVVRGDSAAYFCASSPPQETQYFGPGTRLLVL.

The chain employs TRBV6-1 and TRBJ1-1, with TRBD1 as a possible D gene (5 bases). V dropped 4 bases and J dropped 6 bases, with 12 bases sitting between them. Germline-derived CDR1 and CDR2 are MNHNS and SASEGT. This CDR3 is 13 amino acids long. The DNA of the CDR3 is TGTGCCAGCAGTGTTACTCTACAGGCTGAAGCTTTCTTT. This translates into CASSVTLQAEAFF.

This chain joins TRBV7-9 and TRBJ2-7; possible D gene TRBD1, 6 bases. CDR3 length: 16 residues. Germline assignment: CDR1 SEHNR and CDR2 FQNEAQ (reference sequence). The V end was cut by 2 bases, the J end by 5 bases, with 19 bases between. This CDR3 is CASSLMGAGNADEQYF. The CDR3 DNA follows: TGTGCCAGCAGCTTAATGGGGGCGGGTAACGCCGACGAGCAGTACTTC.

CDR3 in DNA: TGTGCCAGCAGTCGGGACAGTAACTATGGCTACACCTTC. Its protein product is CASSRDSNYGYTF. The chain employs TRBV6-1 and TRBJ1-2; 7 positions agree with TRBD1. There are 13 residues in the CDR3. V shed 5 bases, J shed 1 base, and the junction held 1 base outside the gene matches. Per germline, CDR1 MNHNS and CDR2 SASEGT.

This clone was counted a few times. The V call is TRBV15, the J call TRBJ2-3; D remains ambiguous. Germline V gene lookup returns CDR1 LNHNV and CDR2 YYDKDF (reference sequence). This CDR3 comprises 15 residues. V was clipped by 5 bases and J by 1 base, with 13 bases between them. DNA for the CDR3: TGTGCCACCAGCTTCTCGACCGCTCGCACAGATACGCAGTATTTT. Translation: CATSFSTARTDTQYF.

V and J are TRBV4-3 and TRBJ1-4; D is ambiguous. The CDR3 length is 15 residues. Trimming cost V 0 bases and J 7 bases, with 12 bases left between them. Germline CDR1 and CDR2: LGHNA and YSLEER. CDR3 loop: CASSQDSRRTEKLFF. The CDR3 DNA sequence: TGCGCCAGCAGCCAAGATTCACGGAGGACTGAAAAACTGTTTTTT.

This clone has a single count. CDR3 coding DNA: TGTGCCAGCAGTGGGGGGCCACAGGGATTGTTATTGGAGACCCAGTACTTC. Protein product: CASSGGPQGLLLETQYF. The J gene is TRBJ2-5, the V gene TRBV25-1, with TRBD1 as a possible D gene (6 bases). Germline-derived CDR1 and CDR2 are MGHDK and SYGVNS. This CDR3 has 17 amino acids. Trimming pared 4 bases from V and 5 bases from J, leaving 23 bases between.

This clone was recorded only once. J is TRBJ2-1 and V is TRBV18; D is unresolved. Per the germline V gene, CDR1 is KGHSH and CDR2 is LQKENI. The CDR3 is 13 amino acids. The V and J ends lost 0 bases and 9 bases respectively, with 9 bases between them. CDR3 protein: CASSPPNRGEQFF. The CDR3 DNA sequence: TGTGCCAGCTCACCACCCAACAGAGGTGAGCAGTTCTTC.

The chain links TRBV15 to TRBJ1-1; maybe TRBD1 (5 bases). The CDR3 contains 13 residues. The ends were cut back, 4 bases at V and 5 bases at J, with 11 bases in the middle. Per the germline V gene, CDR1 is LNHNV and CDR2 is YYDKDF (reference sequence). CDR3 residues: CATSIDRRTEAFF. CDR3 nucleotides: TGTGCCACCAGCATAGACAGACGAACTGAAGCTTTCTTT.

The V and J genes are TRBV5-1 and TRBJ1-4; no clear D gene. V was clipped by 3 bases and J by 5 bases, with 11 bases between them. Germline V gene lookup returns CDR1 SGHRS and CDR2 YFSETQ. The CDR3 runs to 14 residues. This CDR3 is CASSYTGSNEKLFF. CDR3 coding DNA: TGCGCCAGCAGCTATACCGGGAGCAATGAAAAACTGTTTTTT.

The chain joins TRBV25-1 to TRBJ1-4; unclear D gene. Germline V gene data show CDR1 as MGHDK and CDR2 as SYGVNS. The CDR3 extends over 12 amino acids. The germline V and J ends were trimmed by 6 bases and 6 bases, with 8 bases remaining between them. The CDR3 nucleotides are TGTGCCAGCAGGGCCGCGTATGAAAAACTGTTTTTT. This sequence encodes CASRAAYEKLFF.

CDR3 bases: TGCAGCGTACGCGAAATCTCTGGAAACACCATATATTTT. It specifies CSVREISGNTIYF. The V and J genes are TRBV29-1 and TRBJ1-3; the D is unclear. Germline-derived CDR1 and CDR2 are SQVTM and ANQGSEA. The CDR3 loop spans 13 amino acids. Trimming cost V 6 bases and J 0 bases, with 9 bases left between them. Using reference TRBV29-1 and TRBJ1-3 for the parts outside the CDR3, the full variable domain is SAVISQKPSRDICQRGTSLTIQCQVDSQVTMMFWYRQQPGQSLTLIATANQGSEATYESGFVIDKFPISRPNLTFSTLTVSNMSPEDSSIYLCSVREISGNTIYFGEGSWLTVV.

The rearrangement joins TRBV29-1 to TRBJ1-5; TRBD1 matches at 7 bases. The germline gives CDR1 SQVTM, CDR2 ANQGSEA. Trimming took 6 bases from V and 6 from J; bases not matched to a gene: 17. The CDR3 runs 16 residues. The CDR3 nucleotides read TGCAGCGTATACCGTTATCCCGACAGGGCCCCTCAGCCCCAGCATTTT. Translating gives CSVYRYPDRAPQPQHF.

The chain uses TRBV23-1 and TRBJ2-5; possible D gene TRBD2, 6 bases. TRBV23-1 counts as an open reading frame of uncertain function. The CDR3 is 15 residues long. The V end was cut by 3 bases, the J end by 5 bases, with 16 bases between. The CDR3 spells CASSQPTGVTETQYF. The CDR3 DNA reads TGCGCCAGCAGTCAGCCCACGGGAGTTACGGAGACCCAGTACTTC.

This chain uses TRBV27 with TRBJ1-4; D might be TRBD1 (5 bases). This CDR3 is built from 12 residues. Germline CDR1 is MNHEY and CDR2 is SMNVEV (reference sequence). Trimming stripped 6 bases from V and 8 bases from J, with 10 bases between. CDR3 region: CASSRGSEKLFF. The CDR3 region has the DNA TGTGCCAGCAGCCGGGGCAGCGAAAAACTGTTTTTT.

The V call is TRBV4-3, the J call TRBJ2-5, with TRBD1 as a possible D gene (6 bases). V was trimmed by 0 bases and J by 0 bases, leaving 8 bases between them. The CDR3 totals 15 residues. CDR1 and CDR2 from the germline V gene are LGHNA and YSLEER. CDR3 in DNA: TGCGCCAGCAGCCAAGATGACAGGCACCAAGAGACCCAGTACTTC. Amino acids: CASSQDDRHQETQYF.

This chain links TRBV2 with TRBJ2-1; weak D call: TRBD2 (5 bases). The CDR3 is 13 amino acids. V lost 10 bases to trimming and J lost 9 bases, with 19 bases between them. Per the germline V gene, CDR1 is SNHLY and CDR2 is FYNNEI. DNA for the CDR3: TGTGCCACCCAAAAGACCGGGGATGGTGAGCAGTTCTTC. As protein: CATQKTGDGEQFF.

The chain joins TRBV25-1 to TRBJ1-6; 7 nucleotides agree with TRBD1. The V segment lost 5 bases and the J segment 5 bases; nucleotides outside the gene matches: 9. The CDR3 extends over 16 amino acids. Germline loops: CDR1 MGHDK, CDR2 SYGVNS. CDR3 nucleotide sequence: TGTGCCAGCAGTCCGGCAGGGGGTGCCCATAATTCACCCCTCCACTTT. Translating it yields CASSPAGGAHNSPLHF.

The chain employs TRBV30 and TRBJ1-5, with D unresolved. V shed 2 bases and J shed 2 bases, with 7 bases lying between them. This CDR3 region has 13 residues. Germline V CDR1 and CDR2: GTSNPN, SVGIG (reference sequence). CDR3 residues: CAWSSRGNQPQHF. In nucleotides, the CDR3 is TGTGCCTGGAGTTCGAGGGGCAATCAGCCCCAGCATTTT.